This passage covers 29 T cell receptor beta chains from one sample sequenced in a study of shared clonotypes between healthy human individuals. Sequencing used immunoSEQ multiplex PCR; TCRdb keeps in-frame clones, though not all of them. The data hold 650,000 to 800,000 clones, with over 60% observed a single time. The sample comprised memory CD4+ T cells sorted from blood. Subset denoted: CD45RA-negative fraction. These receptors were taken from a woman aged 25 to 39 in good health.

This chain connects TRBV5-5 to TRBJ1-1; D is unclear. The V gene lost 3 bases and the J gene lost 6 bases, with 12 bases spanning the gap. The germline V gene has CDR1 SGHKS and CDR2 YYEKEE (reference sequence). This CDR3 comprises 13 residues. The CDR3 nucleotides are TGTGCCAGCAGCTCCTCCTGGGCCGCTGAAGCTTTCTTT. Residues: CASSSSWAAEAFF.

The chain joins TRBV10-2 to TRBJ2-7; the D is unclear. Germline loops: CDR1 WSHSY, CDR2 SAAADI. The CDR3 loop spans 14 amino acids. Trimming shortened V by 6 bases and J by 4 bases, and 16 bases separated the two germline ends. CDR3 sequence: CASRKNSARYEQYF. The CDR3 DNA follows: TGCGCCAGCAGGAAGAACAGCGCCAGATACGAGCAGTACTTC.

The chain is built from TRBV27 and TRBJ1-1; tentatively, D is TRBD1 (5 bases). This CDR3 contains 16 residues. Germline CDR1 and CDR2: MNHEY and SMNVEV (reference sequence). The V gene lost 1 base and the J gene lost 0 bases, with 12 bases spanning the gap. The DNA of the CDR3 is TGTGCCAGCAGTTTATTTGGGACGGCTATGAACACTGAAGCTTTCTTT. It encodes CASSLFGTAMNTEAFF.

This clone was observed at least ten times. V is TRBV6-1 and J is TRBJ2-7, with D perhaps matching TRBD2 (5 bases). Germline V lookup: CDR1 MNHNS, CDR2 SASEGT. CDR3 size: 14 residues. V dropped 8 bases and J dropped 2 bases, with 16 bases sitting between them. CDR3 bases: TGTGCCAGCTCTTCGGGAAGCGCTACCTACGAGCAGTACTTC. Amino acids: CASSSGSATYEQYF.

The chain uses TRBV28 and TRBJ2-1, with 10 bases lining up with TRBD2. The CDR3 has 15 residues. The ends lost 1 base at V and 10 bases at J; junction bases unmatched: 7. Germline CDR1 MDHEN, CDR2 SYDVKM. CDR3 nucleotides: TGTGCCAGCAGTTTATACCCTAGCGGGAGTTGGGAGCAGTTCTTC. This encodes CASSLYPSGSWEQFF.

This chain joins TRBV4-1 and TRBJ2-1; no clear D. Trimming stripped 4 bases from V and 0 bases from J, with 7 bases between. CDR3 length equals 14 residues. Per germline, CDR1 MGHRA and CDR2 YSYEKL. The CDR3: CASSRLSSYNEQFF. The CDR3 DNA is TGCGCCAGCAGCCGGCTAAGCTCCTACAATGAGCAGTTCTTC.

This clone was seen only a few times. The identical CDR3 is also encoded by other nucleotide sequences in the sample. The chain links TRBV5-1 to TRBJ1-1; D ambiguous. Germline CDR1 reads SGHRS; CDR2 reads YFSETQ. There are 13 residues in the CDR3. Trimming cost V 2 bases and J 3 bases, with 8 bases left between them. Written as DNA, the CDR3 is TGCGCCAGCAGCTTTTCCGGGGACACTGAAGCTTTCTTT. It translates to CASSFSGDTEAFF.

This rearrangement joins TRBV7-8 to TRBJ2-7; TRBD1 agrees at 8 bases. Germline V gene data show CDR1 as SGHVS and CDR2 as FQNEAQ. J gave up 8 bases and V 1 base, and 13 bases lay outside the gene matches. There are 16 residues in the CDR3. The CDR3 DNA reads TGTGCCAGCAGCTTAGGCCCTAGCAGGGGGCTTCCCCAGCAGTACTTC. It translates to CASSLGPSRGLPQQYF.

This rearrangement joins TRBV7-2 to TRBJ1-5; no clear D gene. The CDR3 has 15 amino acids. V gave up 6 bases and J gave up 2 bases, with 14 bases separating them. The germline V gene encodes CDR1 SGHTA and CDR2 FQGNSA. In nucleotides, the CDR3 is TGTGCCAGCAGACTCTCCACGATGGGCAATCAGCCCCAGCATTTT. Protein product: CASRLSTMGNQPQHF.

The chain carries TRBV4-2 and TRBJ2-1; tentatively, D is TRBD2 (6 bases). Trimming shortened V by 4 bases and J by 0 bases, and 13 bases separated the two germline ends. The CDR3 loop spans 16 amino acids. CDR1 is LGHNA and CDR2 is YNFKEQ in the germline V gene. The CDR3 DNA reads TGTGCCAGCAGCCCTCCCTACGGGAGCTCCTACAATGAGCAGTTCTTC. It encodes CASSPPYGSSYNEQFF.

The gene calls are TRBV14 and TRBJ1-2; D gene uncertain. The V and J ends lost 4 bases and 6 bases respectively, with 12 bases between them. CDR1 SGHDN and CDR2 FVKESK come from the germline V gene. The CDR3 length is 13 residues. CDR3 sequence reads: CASSPRTDDGYTF. The CDR3 DNA sequence: TGTGCCAGCAGCCCTAGGACGGATGATGGCTACACCTTC. Complete variable domain (other parts from reference TRBV14 and TRBJ1-2): EAGVTQFPSHSVIEKGQTVTLRCDPISGHDNLYWYRRVMGKEIKFLLHFVKESKQDESGMPNNRFLAERTGGTYSTLKVQPAELEDSGVYFCASSPRTDDGYTFGSGTRLTVV.

This chain joins TRBV18 and TRBJ1-2; 7 nucleotides match TRBD1. Per the germline V gene, CDR1 is KGHSH and CDR2 is LQKENI. The CDR3 sequence is 13 residues long. Germline trimming cut 5 bases from V and 5 bases from J; bases unmatched to any gene: 5. The CDR3 DNA reads TGTGCCAGCTCATTAGACAGGGATTATGGCTACACCTTC. Translated: CASSLDRDYGYTF.

The chain links TRBV5-1 to TRBJ2-6, with 9 bases that match TRBD1. Germline V gene lookup returns CDR1 SGHRS and CDR2 YFSETQ. V lost 4 bases, J lost 3 bases, and 11 bases stayed unmatched. CDR3 length equals 18 residues. CDR3 residues: CASSGGWTGDYGANVLTF. Here the CDR3 DNA reads TGCGCCAGCAGCGGGGGATGGACAGGGGACTATGGGGCCAACGTCCTGACTTTC.

J is TRBJ2-3 and V is TRBV28, with 7 bases lining up with TRBD2. This CDR3 contains 16 residues. The germline V gene encodes CDR1 MDHEN and CDR2 SYDVKM. V trimming: 3 bases; J trimming: 0 bases; junction bases outside the gene matches: 6. The CDR3, as DNA: TGTGCCAGCAGTTTCGGAGCGGGGACTAGCACAGATACGCAGTATTTT. It translates to CASSFGAGTSTDTQYF.

The gene calls are TRBV2 and TRBJ1-2; D may be TRBD1 (6 bases). V gave up 6 bases and J gave up 5 bases, with 13 bases separating them. Germline CDR1 and CDR2: SNHLY and FYNNEI. This CDR3 contains 13 residues. The CDR3 coding sequence is TGTGCCAGCAGCAAGGGACAAGGTTATGGCTACACCTTC. Protein sequence: CASSKGQGYGYTF.

The chain couples TRBV19 to TRBJ1-4; tentatively, D is TRBD1 (6 bases). V dropped 4 bases and J dropped 0 bases, with 6 bases sitting between them. The germline V gene encodes CDR1 LNHDA and CDR2 SQIVND (reference sequence). The CDR3 sequence is 14 residues long. CDR3 protein: CASSRTATNEKLFF. The CDR3 nucleotides are TGTGCCAGTAGTAGGACAGCAACTAATGAAAAACTGTTTTTT.

This clone was observed a single time. The V call is TRBV19, the J call TRBJ2-4, with D uncertain. This CDR3 has 13 amino acids. Germline V gene data show CDR1 as LNHDA and CDR2 as SQIVND (reference sequence). The ends were cut back, 4 bases at V and 5 bases at J, with 9 bases in the middle. CDR3 in amino acids: CASSRARENIQYF. The CDR3 DNA is TGTGCCAGTAGTAGGGCCCGGGAAAACATTCAGTACTTC.

The rearrangement links TRBV28 to TRBJ1-5; D is unclear. Per germline, CDR1 MDHEN and CDR2 SYDVKM. The germline V and J ends were trimmed by 6 bases and 1 base, with 13 bases remaining between them. This CDR3 is 15 amino acids long. In DNA, the CDR3 is TGTGCCAGCAGACGAGGACGGAGGAGCAATCAGCCCCAGCATTTT. This translates into CASRRGRRSNQPQHF.

This clone was recorded at least ten times. The J gene is TRBJ2-7, the V gene TRBV29-1; D remains ambiguous. The CDR3 sequence is 15 residues long. Germline lookup yields CDR1 SQVTM and CDR2 ANQGSEA. V was trimmed by 0 bases and J by 0 bases, leaving 12 bases between them. CDR3 loop: CSVEDRNGYSYEQYF. The CDR3 region has the DNA TGCAGCGTTGAAGATCGGAACGGTTACTCCTACGAGCAGTACTTC.

The V call is TRBV19, the J call TRBJ1-5; unclear D gene. The length of the CDR3 is 14 residues. Trimming took off 5 bases at V and 4 bases at J, with 12 bases between the two ends. Germline assignment: CDR1 LNHDA and CDR2 SQIVND (reference sequence). The CDR3 sequence is CASSFLVGNQPQHF. In nucleotides, the CDR3 is TGTGCCAGTAGTTTCCTGGTGGGGAATCAGCCCCAGCATTTT.

The chain joins TRBV7-9 to TRBJ2-7, with TRBD1 identical over 8 bases. V shed 5 bases, J shed 7 bases, and the junction held 10 bases outside the gene matches. This CDR3 spans 14 amino acids. Germline CDR1 reads SEHNR; CDR2 reads FQNEAQ (reference sequence). The CDR3 loop is CASSDRDRRGEQYF. In DNA form, the CDR3 reads TGTGCCAGCAGCGACCGGGACAGGAGGGGAGAGCAGTACTTC.

This clone was counted many times. The CDR3 nucleotides are TGCGCCAGCAGCCAAGCGGATGGCTCGACTGGGGCCAACGTCCTGACTTTC. Amino acid sequence: CASSQADGSTGANVLTF. The chain recombines TRBV4-1 with TRBJ2-6; D is unclear. The CDR3 covers 17 residues. V dropped 1 base and J dropped 2 bases, with 12 bases sitting between them. The germline V gene has CDR1 MGHRA and CDR2 YSYEKL.

The gene calls are TRBV6-1 and TRBJ2-5; no definite D call. Germline loops: CDR1 MNHNS, CDR2 SASEGT. The V gene lost 2 bases and the J gene lost 4 bases, with 17 bases spanning the gap. This CDR3 is built from 16 residues. DNA of the CDR3: TGTGCCAGCAGTGAATGGGTATTACGAGATGGAGAGACCCAGTACTTC. It yields the protein CASSEWVLRDGETQYF.

V and J are TRBV19 and TRBJ2-5; D perhaps matches TRBD2 (5 bases). V was trimmed by 6 bases and J by 1 base, leaving 9 bases between them. Germline V gives CDR1 LNHDA, CDR2 SQIVND (reference sequence). The CDR3 has 13 amino acids. The CDR3 loop is CASSRGGQETQYF. The CDR3 DNA reads as TGTGCCAGTAGCAGAGGAGGCCAAGAGACCCAGTACTTC.

The V and J genes are TRBV6-5 and TRBJ1-1; D remains ambiguous. This CDR3 is built from 14 residues. From germline, CDR1 is MNHEY and CDR2 SVGAGI. V was pared by 1 base and J by 1 base, with 7 bases between. The CDR3 nucleotides are TGTGCCAGCAGTTACTTGATTGGGAACACTGAAGCTTTCTTT. Translated, it gives CASSYLIGNTEAFF.

Comments on this clone: This sample includes further DNA sequences coding for the same CDR3. The genes are TRBV18 and TRBJ2-7; 7 bases match TRBD1. This CDR3 comprises 14 residues. Germline loops: CDR1 KGHSH, CDR2 LQKENI. V shed 1 base, J shed 3 bases, and the junction held 3 bases outside the gene matches. CDR3 residues: CASSPRQGVYEQYF. The CDR3, as DNA: TGTGCCAGCTCACCACGGCAGGGGGTCTACGAGCAGTACTTC.

The chain links TRBV29-1 to TRBJ2-7; D is undetermined. Trimming cost V 5 bases and J 0 bases, with 8 bases left between them. This CDR3 has 12 residues. Germline CDR1 SQVTM, CDR2 ANQGSEA. CDR3 sequence reads: CSVSVSSYEQYF. The DNA for the CDR3 is TGCAGCGTTTCCGTAAGCTCCTACGAGCAGTACTTC.

The J gene is TRBJ1-1, the V gene TRBV27; D is uncertain. CDR1 is MNHEY and CDR2 is SMNVEV in the germline V gene (reference sequence). This CDR3 comprises 14 residues. V gave up 1 base and J gave up 1 base, with 7 bases separating them. The CDR3 DNA reads as TGTGCCAGCAGTTTATTAGGCACGAACACTGAAGCTTTCTTT. Amino acids: CASSLLGTNTEAFF.

This rearrangement joins TRBV28 to TRBJ1-2; the D is unclear. Germline V gives CDR1 MDHEN, CDR2 SYDVKM. The CDR3 loop spans 14 amino acids. V gave up 3 bases and J gave up 4 bases, with 12 bases separating them. CDR3 in amino acids: CASSLRQAGYGYTF. CDR3 nucleotide sequence: TGTGCCAGCAGTTTGCGTCAGGCAGGCTATGGCTACACCTTC.